Listed below are T cell receptor beta chains from one sample, sequenced in a study of blood T cell repertoires in COVID-19. Clones were read by immunoSEQ multiplex PCR, and TCRdb kept only the in-frame ones, dropping some. The repertoire includes some 380,000 clones, nearly 90% of them detected once, and 2% to 2.5% sits in the top ten. The specimen was PBMCs or T cells enriched from blood (not recorded which). Source of these receptors: a woman aged 40 to 50 with acute COVID-19. The CDR3 runs from the conserved cysteine through the conserved F or W. D genes are given only for firm matches. Part of the rows lack a size; the others show once, few, many or a class for expanded clones.

v_gene	d_gene	j_gene	abundance	CDR3aa	CDR3nt
TRBV9	TRBD2	TRBJ2-1	once	CASSVEIGTSGVLDNEQFF	TGTGCCAGCAGCGTAGAAATCGGGACTAGCGGAGTCCTCGACAATGAGCAGTTCTTC
TRBV19	-	TRBJ2-1	-	CASGQILEQFF	TGTGCCAGTGGACAGATTCTTGAGCAGTTCTTC
TRBV19	-	TRBJ2-7	once	CASSIIFGFPYEQYF	TGTGCCAGTAGTATAATCTTCGGGTTTCCCTACGAGCAGTACTTC
TRBV21-1	-	TRBJ1-6	-	CASSPDRDDSPLHF	TGTGCCAGCAGTCCCGACAGGGATGATTCACCCCTCCACTTT
TRBV29-1	TRBD1	TRBJ1-1	-	CSVVEGAVVNTEAFF	TGCAGCGTTGTCGAGGGGGCGGTGGTTAACACTGAAGCTTTCTTT
TRBV5-1	-	TRBJ1-6	-	CASSEIGNSPLHF	TGCGCCAGCAGCGAGATCGGGAATTCACCCCTCCACTTT
TRBV19	-	TRBJ2-1	-	CASNPTADNEQFF	TGTGCCAGTAATCCGACAGCAGACAATGAGCAGTTCTTC
TRBV2	-	TRBJ2-5	-	CASSERVRGETQYF	TGTGCCAGCAGTGAGCGGGTTCGGGGAGAGACCCAGTACTTC
TRBV7-9	-	TRBJ1-5	once	CASSWDTSNQPQHF	TGTGCCAGCAGCTGGGACACTAGCAATCAGCCCCAGCATTTT
TRBV2	-	TRBJ2-7	-	CASSRPGGSYEQYF	TGTGCCAGCAGCCGCCCTGGGGGGTCCTACGAGCAGTACTTC
TRBV9	-	TRBJ1-6	-	CASSVEPRGSPLHF	TGTGCCAGCAGCGTAGAGCCCCGGGGTTCACCCCTCCACTTT
TRBV19	-	TRBJ1-2	-	CASSTGGHPGRSIYGYTF	TGTGCCAGTAGTACGGGAGGACACCCGGGACGGAGTATCTATGGCTACACCTTC
TRBV6-1	-	TRBJ1-6	once	CASSEYFPAPLHF	TGTGCCAGCAGTGAATATTTTCCTGCACCCCTCCACTTT
TRBV18	-	TRBJ1-2	-	CASSPLLGATNYGYTF	TGTGCCAGCTCACCACTCTTGGGGGCTACGAACTATGGCTACACCTTC
TRBV27	TRBD1	TRBJ2-3	-	CASSRGQGRTHEKTQYF	TGTGCCAGCAGCCGAGGACAGGGGAGGACCCATGAGAAAACGCAGTATTTT
TRBV7-8	TRBD2	TRBJ2-1	-	CASSHPGLAGRISYNEQFF	TGTGCCAGCAGCCATCCGGGACTAGCGGGGCGCATCTCCTACAATGAGCAGTTCTTC
TRBV20-1	TRBD2	TRBJ2-7	-	CSASSSGTYEQYF	TGCAGTGCTAGTTCTAGCGGTACCTACGAGCAGTACTTC
TRBV9	-	TRBJ1-5	-	CARTGTQGNQPQHF	TGTGCCAGGACAGGAACCCAGGGGAATCAGCCCCAGCATTTT
TRBV5-1	-	TRBJ2-7	-	CASSLASGQGLVYEQYF	TGCGCCAGCAGCTTGGCATCGGGCCAGGGGCTGGTTTACGAGCAGTACTTC
TRBV24-1	-	TRBJ1-2	-	CATSDFPTSNYGYTF	TGTGCCACCAGTGATTTCCCGACTTCTAACTATGGCTACACCTTC
TRBV2	-	TRBJ1-1	-	CASSARQGKSGTEAFF	TGTGCCAGCAGTGCGCGGCAGGGTAAGAGTGGTACTGAAGCTTTCTTT
TRBV19	TRBD1	TRBJ1-2	-	CASSIRDSNYGYTF	TGTGCCAGTAGTATCCGGGACAGTAACTATGGCTACACCTTC
TRBV7-6	TRBD1	TRBJ2-7	once	CASSRTGDRQQYF	TGTGCCAGCAGCCGGACAGGGGATAGGCAGCAGTACTTC
TRBV24-1	-	TRBJ1-1	-	CATSDSQENTEAFF	TGTGCCACCAGTGATTCCCAGGAGAACACTGAAGCTTTCTTT
TRBV19	TRBD1	TRBJ1-1	-	CASSGIPGQGAVNTEAFF	TGTGCCAGTAGTGGAATCCCGGGACAGGGGGCGGTGAACACTGAAGCTTTCTTT
TRBV11-2	TRBD1	TRBJ1-1	-	CASRYTGTANTEAFF	TGTGCCAGCAGATATACCGGGACAGCGAACACTGAAGCTTTCTTT
TRBV5-6	TRBD1	TRBJ1-1	once	CASSWITGDLLNTEAFF	TGTGCCAGCAGCTGGATAACAGGGGATCTCCTGAACACTGAAGCTTTCTTT
TRBV27	-	TRBJ1-1	-	CASRPLRGLNTEAFF	TGTGCCAGCAGACCCCTCCGGGGATTGAACACTGAAGCTTTCTTT
TRBV5-4	-	TRBJ2-7	-	CAIRGGDSYEQYF	TGTGCCATCCGGGGCGGGGACTCCTACGAGCAGTACTTC
TRBV5-5	-	TRBJ1-5	-	CASSLGVSNQPQHF	TGTGCCAGCAGCTTGGGTGTAAGCAATCAGCCCCAGCATTTT
TRBV5-5	-	TRBJ1-2	-	CASNPGGDYGYTF	TGTGCCAGCAACCCGGGGGGGGACTATGGCTACACCTTC
TRBV9	-	TRBJ1-1	-	CASSVDGGVRTEAFF	TGTGCCAGCAGCGTAGATGGGGGGGTGAGGACTGAAGCTTTCTTT
TRBV18	-	TRBJ1-1	-	CASCKEGAMNTEAFF	TGTGCCAGCTGCAAGGAAGGGGCCATGAACACTGAAGCTTTCTTT
TRBV20-1	TRBD2	TRBJ2-3	-	CSASPGGADTQYF	TGCAGTGCTAGTCCGGGGGGGGCAGATACGCAGTATTTT
TRBV3-1/TRBV3-2	-	TRBJ2-5	-	CASPTPDFGAVGETQYF	TGTGCCAGCCCCACCCCAGATTTTGGGGCAGTCGGAGAGACCCAGTACTTC
TRBV10-3	TRBD1	TRBJ1-5	-	CAISDSDRRDYQPQHF	TGTGCCATCAGTGACTCGGACAGGAGGGACTATCAGCCCCAGCATTTT
TRBV7-8	-	TRBJ2-2	-	CASSSGSEVNTGELFF	TGTGCCAGCAGCTCCGGGTCCGAGGTGAACACCGGGGAGCTGTTTTTT
TRBV2	-	TRBJ1-2	-	CASSELGRGGYGYTF	TGTGCCAGCAGTGAACTGGGCAGGGGTGGCTATGGCTACACCTTC
TRBV7-8	TRBD1	TRBJ1-1	-	CASRQLRGQGPFEAFF	TGTGCCAGCAGGCAACTCCGGGGACAGGGCCCTTTTGAAGCTTTCTTT
TRBV11-2	-	TRBJ1-2	-	CASSLGRAEPNYGYTF	TGTGCCAGCAGCTTAGGGCGGGCGGAACCTAACTATGGCTACACCTTC
TRBV6-2/TRBV6-3	TRBD2	TRBJ2-7	-	CASSYSSRGAYEQYF	TGTGCCAGCAGTTACTCGTCGCGGGGGGCCTACGAGCAGTACTTC
TRBV7-2	-	TRBJ1-2	-	CASSLFRPHYGYTF	TGTGCCAGCAGCTTATTTCGTCCCCACTATGGCTACACCTTC
TRBV12-3/TRBV12-4	-	TRBJ1-2	-	CASSFAGDDGYTF	TGTGCCAGCAGTTTTGCGGGGGACGATGGCTACACCTTC
TRBV19	-	TRBJ1-5	-	CASIRGGDPSNQPQHF	TGTGCCAGTATAAGGGGGGGGGACCCGAGCAATCAGCCCCAGCATTTT
TRBV3-1/TRBV3-2	-	TRBJ1-1	-	CATQALNTEAFF	TGTGCCACTCAAGCCCTGAACACTGAAGCTTTCTTT
TRBV19	-	TRBJ2-3	-	CASSMGRSTDTQYF	TGTGCCAGTAGTATGGGGCGGAGCACAGATACGCAGTATTTT
TRBV11-2	-	TRBJ2-1	-	CASSEGRQYNEQFF	TGTGCCAGCAGCGAAGGCAGGCAGTACAATGAGCAGTTCTTC
TRBV7-9	-	TRBJ2-3	-	CASSLASLHTQYF	TGTGCCAGCAGCTTAGCTAGTCTCCACACGCAGTATTTT